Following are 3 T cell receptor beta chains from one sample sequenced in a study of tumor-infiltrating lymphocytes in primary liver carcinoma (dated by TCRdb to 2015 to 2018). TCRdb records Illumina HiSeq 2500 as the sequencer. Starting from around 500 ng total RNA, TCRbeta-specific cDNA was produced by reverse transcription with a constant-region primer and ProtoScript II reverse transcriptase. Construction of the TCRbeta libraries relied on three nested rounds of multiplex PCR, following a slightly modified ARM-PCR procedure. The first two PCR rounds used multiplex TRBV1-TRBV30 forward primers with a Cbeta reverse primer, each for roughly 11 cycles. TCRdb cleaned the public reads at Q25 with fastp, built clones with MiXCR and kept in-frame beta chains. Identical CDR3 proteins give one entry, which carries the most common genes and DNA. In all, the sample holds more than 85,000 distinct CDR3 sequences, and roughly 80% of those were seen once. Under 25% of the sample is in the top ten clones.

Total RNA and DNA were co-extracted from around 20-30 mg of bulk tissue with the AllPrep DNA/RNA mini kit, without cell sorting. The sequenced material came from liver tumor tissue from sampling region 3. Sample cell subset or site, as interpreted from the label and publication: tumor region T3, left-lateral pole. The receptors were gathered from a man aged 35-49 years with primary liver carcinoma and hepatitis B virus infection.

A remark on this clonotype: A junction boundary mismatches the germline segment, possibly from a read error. The CDR3 DNA reads TGCAGTGTTGAGTTGCGGGTCGGGGGAACAGATACGCAGTATTTT. Its translation is CSVELRVGGTDTQYF. V is TRBV29-1 and J is TRBJ2-3; maybe TRBD2 (6 bases). This CDR3 spans 15 amino acids. Germline values: CDR1 SQVTM, CDR2 ANQGSEA.

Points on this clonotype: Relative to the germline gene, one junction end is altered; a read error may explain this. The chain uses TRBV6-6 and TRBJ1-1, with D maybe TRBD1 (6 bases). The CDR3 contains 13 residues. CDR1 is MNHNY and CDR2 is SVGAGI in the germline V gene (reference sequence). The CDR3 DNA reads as TGTGCCAACAGCACAAGGGGGACTACTGAGGCTTTCTTT. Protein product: CANSTRGTTEAFF.

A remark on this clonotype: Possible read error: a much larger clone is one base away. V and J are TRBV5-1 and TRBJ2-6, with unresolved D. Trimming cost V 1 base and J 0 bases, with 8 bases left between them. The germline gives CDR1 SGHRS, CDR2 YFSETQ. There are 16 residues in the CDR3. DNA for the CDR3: TGCGCCAGCAGCTTGTGTGGCTACTCTGGGGCCAACGTCCTGACTTTC. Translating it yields CASSLCGYSGANVLTF.